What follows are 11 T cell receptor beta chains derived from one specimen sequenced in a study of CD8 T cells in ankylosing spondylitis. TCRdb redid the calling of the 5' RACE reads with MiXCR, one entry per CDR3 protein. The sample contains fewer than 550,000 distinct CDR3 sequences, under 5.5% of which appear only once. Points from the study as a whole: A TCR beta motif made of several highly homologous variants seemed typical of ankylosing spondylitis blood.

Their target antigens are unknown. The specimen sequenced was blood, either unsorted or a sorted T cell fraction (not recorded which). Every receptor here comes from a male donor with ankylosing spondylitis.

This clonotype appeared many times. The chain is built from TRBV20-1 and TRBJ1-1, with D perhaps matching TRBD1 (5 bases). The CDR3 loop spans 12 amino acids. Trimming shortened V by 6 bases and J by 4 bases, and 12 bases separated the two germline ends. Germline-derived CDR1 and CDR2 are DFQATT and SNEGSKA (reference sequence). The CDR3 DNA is TGCAGTGCCGAGGGCAGGGTCACTGAAGCTTTCTTT. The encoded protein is CSAEGRVTEAFF.

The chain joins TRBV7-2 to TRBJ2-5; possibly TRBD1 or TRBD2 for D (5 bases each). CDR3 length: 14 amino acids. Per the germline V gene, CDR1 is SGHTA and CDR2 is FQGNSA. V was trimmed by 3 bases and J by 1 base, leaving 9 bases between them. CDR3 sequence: CASSFLGPQETQYF. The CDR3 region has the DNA TGTGCCAGCAGCTTTTTGGGACCCCAAGAGACCCAGTACTTC.

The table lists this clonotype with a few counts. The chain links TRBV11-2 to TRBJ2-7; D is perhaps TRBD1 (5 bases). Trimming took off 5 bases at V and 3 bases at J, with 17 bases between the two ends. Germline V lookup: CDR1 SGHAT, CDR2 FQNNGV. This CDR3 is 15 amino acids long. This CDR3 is CASSPGRQPRYEQYF. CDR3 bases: TGTGCCAGCAGCCCGGGCCGACAGCCGCGCTACGAGCAGTACTTC.

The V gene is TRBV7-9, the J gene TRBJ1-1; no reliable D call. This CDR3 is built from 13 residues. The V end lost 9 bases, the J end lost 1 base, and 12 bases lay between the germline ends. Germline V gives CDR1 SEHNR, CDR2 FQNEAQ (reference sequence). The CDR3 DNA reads TGTGCCAGGGGCCCTGGCAGGAACACTGAAGCTTTCTTT. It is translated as CARGPGRNTEAFF.

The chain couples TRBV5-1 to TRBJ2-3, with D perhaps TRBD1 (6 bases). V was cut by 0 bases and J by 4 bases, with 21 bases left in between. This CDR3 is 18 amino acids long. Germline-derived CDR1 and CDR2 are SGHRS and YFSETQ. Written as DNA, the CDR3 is TGCGCCAGCAGCTTGGAATTTCAGGGGATTTACTCGGCAGATACGCAGTATTTT. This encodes CASSLEFQGIYSADTQYF.

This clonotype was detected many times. Here the CDR3 DNA reads TGTGCCAGCAGGACGCCACAGGACAGCATAGAAGCTTTCTTT. Protein sequence: CASRTPQDSIEAFF. The chain links TRBV6-1 to TRBJ1-1; D is possibly TRBD1 (6 bases). Trimming removed 6 bases at V and 8 bases at J, with 19 bases between. This CDR3 has 14 amino acids. CDR1 is MNHNS, CDR2 SASEGT, per germline.

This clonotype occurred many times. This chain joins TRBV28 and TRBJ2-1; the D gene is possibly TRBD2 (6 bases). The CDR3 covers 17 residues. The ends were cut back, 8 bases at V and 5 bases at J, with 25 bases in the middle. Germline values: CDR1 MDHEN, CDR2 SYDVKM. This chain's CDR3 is CASFPAWVGLGDNEQFF. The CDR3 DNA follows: TGTGCCAGCTTCCCCGCTTGGGTGGGACTTGGAGACAATGAGCAGTTCTTC.

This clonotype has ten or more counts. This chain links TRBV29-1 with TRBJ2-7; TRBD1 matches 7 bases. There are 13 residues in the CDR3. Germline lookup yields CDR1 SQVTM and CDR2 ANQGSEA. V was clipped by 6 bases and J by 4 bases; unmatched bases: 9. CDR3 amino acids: CSVGQESAYEQYF. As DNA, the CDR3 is TGCAGCGTCGGACAGGAGAGCGCGTACGAGCAGTACTTC.

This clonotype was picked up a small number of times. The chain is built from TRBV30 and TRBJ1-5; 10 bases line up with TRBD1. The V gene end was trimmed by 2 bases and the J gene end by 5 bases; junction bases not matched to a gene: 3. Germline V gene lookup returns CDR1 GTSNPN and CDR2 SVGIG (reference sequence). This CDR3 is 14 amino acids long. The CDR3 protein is CAWSMTGGHQPQHF. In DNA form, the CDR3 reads TGTGCCTGGAGTATGACAGGGGGCCATCAGCCCCAGCATTTT.

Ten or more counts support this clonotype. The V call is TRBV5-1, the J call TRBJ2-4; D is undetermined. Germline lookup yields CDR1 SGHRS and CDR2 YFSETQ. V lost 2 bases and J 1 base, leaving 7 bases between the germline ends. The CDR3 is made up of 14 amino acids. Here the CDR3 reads CASSFGGAKNIQYF. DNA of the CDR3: TGCGCCAGCAGCTTCGGCGGCGCCAAAAACATTCAGTACTTC.

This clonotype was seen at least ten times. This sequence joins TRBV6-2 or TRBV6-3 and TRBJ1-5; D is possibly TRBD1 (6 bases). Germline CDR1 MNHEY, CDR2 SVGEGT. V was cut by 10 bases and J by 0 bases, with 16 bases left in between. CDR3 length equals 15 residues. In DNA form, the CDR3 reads TGTGCCACCGCCGGACAGCTTTATAGCAATCAGCCCCAGCATTTT. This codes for CATAGQLYSNQPQHF.